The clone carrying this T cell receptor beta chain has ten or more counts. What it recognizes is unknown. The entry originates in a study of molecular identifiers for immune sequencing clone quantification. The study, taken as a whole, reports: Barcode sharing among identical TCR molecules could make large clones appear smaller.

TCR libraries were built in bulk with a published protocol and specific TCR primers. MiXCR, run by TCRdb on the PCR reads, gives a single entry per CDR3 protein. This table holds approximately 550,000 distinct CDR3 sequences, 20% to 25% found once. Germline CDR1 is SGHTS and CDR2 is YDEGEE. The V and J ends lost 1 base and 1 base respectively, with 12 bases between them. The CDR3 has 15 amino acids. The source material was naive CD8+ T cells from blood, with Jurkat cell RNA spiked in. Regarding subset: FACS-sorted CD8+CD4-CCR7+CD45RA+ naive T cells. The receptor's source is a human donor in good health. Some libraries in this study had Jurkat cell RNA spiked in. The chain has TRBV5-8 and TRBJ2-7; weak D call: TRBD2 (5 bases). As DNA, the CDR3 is TGTGCCAGCAGCTTGCGGGGTACGGTATCCTACGAGCAGTACTTC. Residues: CASSLRGTVSYEQYF.